A selection of T cell receptor beta chains follows, all from one sample in a study of radiotherapy plus CTLA-4 blockade in lung cancer. Assay: immunoSEQ multiplex PCR; the TCRdb copy retains only in-frame clones and omits some. The repertoire holds 53,000 or so clones, with about 88% as singletons. The specimen was peripheral blood, collected from a patient treated with radiotherapy plus ipilimumab. The receptors stem from a human donor with non-small cell lung cancer whose response to radiotherapy plus ipilimumab could not be evaluated. Both conserved end residues are trimmed from each CDR3. D genes are given only for firm matches. Rows may omit the clone size; those that give it use once, few, many or a size class.

J gene	V gene	CDR3 length	D gene	clone size	CDR3 protein
TRBJ1-1	TRBV6-5	14	.	.	ASSYNWGTGSTEAF
TRBJ1-1	TRBV7-9	16	TRBD1	.	ASRAYVTGGPMNTEAF
TRBJ2-1	TRBV5-1	16	TRBD2	.	ASSLGRRAGAVGNEQF
TRBJ2-1	TRBV6-4	13	TRBD2	.	ASSQGLAGVNEQF
TRBJ1-5	TRBV19	13	TRBD1	few	ASSGGGGPNQPQH
TRBJ1-2	TRBV5-6	15	TRBD1	.	ASSLGQGAIFSYGYT
TRBJ2-1	TRBV5-1	14	TRBD2	.	ARTPPTSGGANEQF
TRBJ2-3	TRBV29-1	8	.	.	SGELDTQY
TRBJ2-2	TRBV5-1	15	TRBD2	.	ASSLEVRLAGPGELF
TRBJ1-5	TRBV5-1	13	.	.	ASSLDSNSNQPQH
TRBJ2-3	TRBV30	12	TRBD1	.	AWSHGQGLDTQY
TRBJ2-5	TRBV4-3	14	TRBD1	.	ASSQGDRGGQETQY
TRBJ2-1	TRBV5-5	14	TRBD2	.	ASSPRGLAVNNEQF
TRBJ2-1	TRBV10-1	15	TRBD2	.	ASSESKRGSSYNEQF
TRBJ2-2	TRBV2	12	TRBD1	.	ASSLRTGPGELF
TRBJ1-1	TRBV7-9	14	TRBD1	.	ASSSTGGRPNTEAF
.	TRBV19	13	TRBD2	.	ASSIQGGGPYEQY
TRBJ1-6	TRBV19	14	.	.	ASSQEVLSYNSPLH
TRBJ1-5	TRBV19	12	.	.	ASSYKGGYQPQH
TRBJ2-2	TRBV6-6	13	.	.	ASSTSMTNTGELF
TRBJ1-2	TRBV28	13	TRBD1	.	ASSGDLWDSHGYT
TRBJ2-3	TRBV19	12	TRBD2	.	ASSPGGPKDTQY
TRBJ1-2	TRBV28	11	TRBD1	.	ASRRDRGNGYT
TRBJ2-1	TRBV10-2	13	TRBD2	once	ASSRGLAVDNEQF
TRBJ1-6	TRBV19	13	TRBD1	.	ASSVGTGANSPLH
TRBJ2-1	TRBV5-5	13	TRBD2	.	ASTPGGTTDNEQF
TRBJ2-3	TRBV11-2	15	.	.	ASMGAASGAGADTQY
TRBJ1-2	TRBV6-5	10	.	.	ASSYIGGGYT
TRBJ2-2	TRBV29-1	12	TRBD2	.	SVGGGRGTGELF
TRBJ2-3	TRBV28	13	.	once	ASSLIAASTDTQY
TRBJ2-5	TRBV27	12	TRBD2	.	ASKLAVNGETQY
TRBJ2-5	TRBV2	12	.	few	ASSPPGERETQY
TRBJ2-7	TRBV2	12	TRBD2	.	ASTRPGRAMEQY
.	TRBV5-4	13	TRBD2	.	ASSLGTSGTYEQY
TRBJ2-7	TRBV21-1	13	.	.	ASSKVGQRAYEQY
TRBJ2-3	TRBV25-1	13	TRBD1	.	ASSESGRGQDTQY
TRBJ2-1	TRBV19	12	.	once	ASVQGGSYNEQF
TRBJ1-4	TRBV4-3	12	.	.	ASSQEGQRGKLF
TRBJ1-4	TRBV28	12	TRBD1	once	ASSSDREVPKLF
TRBJ2-7	TRBV6-5	11	TRBD1	.	ASSYGTGTEQY
TRBJ1-4	TRBV6-6	12	TRBD1	.	ASRGGTGEEKLF
TRBJ2-6	TRBV12-5	12	.	.	ASDTGTGANVLT
TRBJ2-3	TRBV7-2	11	.	.	ASSYISTDTQY
TRBJ1-1	TRBV2	9	.	.	ASSGPRQAF
TRBJ1-5	TRBV7-2	14	TRBD1	.	ASSSQTGHVGQPQH
TRBJ2-7	TRBV7-2	11	.	.	ASSFGISYEQY
TRBJ1-2	TRBV2	12	TRBD1	.	ASSAGQGGSGYT
TRBJ1-1	TRBV7-2	13	.	.	ASSQRAGMNTEAF
TRBJ2-7	TRBV7-2	13	.	.	ASSLSVTGPYEQY
TRBJ2-7	TRBV5-4	12	TRBD1	.	ASSPDRGYYEQY
TRBJ2-7	TRBV5-6	14	TRBD1	.	ASSLAGAGGTYEQY
TRBJ2-2	TRBV7-2	15	TRBD2	.	ASSLRLTSGGGGELF
TRBJ2-7	TRBV6-6	12	TRBD1	.	ASSYGGRGNEQY